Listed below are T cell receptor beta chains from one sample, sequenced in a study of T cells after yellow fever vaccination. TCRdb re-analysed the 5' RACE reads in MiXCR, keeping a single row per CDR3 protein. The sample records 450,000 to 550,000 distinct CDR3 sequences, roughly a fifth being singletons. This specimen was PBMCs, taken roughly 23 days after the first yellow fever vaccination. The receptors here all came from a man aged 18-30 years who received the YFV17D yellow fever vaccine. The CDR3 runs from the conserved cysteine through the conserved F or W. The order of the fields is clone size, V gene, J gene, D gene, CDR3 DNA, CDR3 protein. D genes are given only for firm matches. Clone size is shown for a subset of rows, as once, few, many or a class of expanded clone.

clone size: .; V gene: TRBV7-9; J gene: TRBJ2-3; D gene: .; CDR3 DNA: TGTGCCAGCAGCCCCGGCTCGTTCCACACAGATACGCAGTATTTT; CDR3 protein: CASSPGSFHTDTQYF
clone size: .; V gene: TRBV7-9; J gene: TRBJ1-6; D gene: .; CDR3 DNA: TGTGCCAGCAGCTTTACAACGGATTCACCCCTCCACTTT; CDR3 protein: CASSFTTDSPLHF
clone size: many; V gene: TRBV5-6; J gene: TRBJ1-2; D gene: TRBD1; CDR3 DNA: TGTGCCAGCAGCACCGCCGGACAGGGCTACTATGGCTACACCTTC; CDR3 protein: CASSTAGQGYYGYTF
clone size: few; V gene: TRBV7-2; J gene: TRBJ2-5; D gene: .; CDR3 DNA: TGTGCCAGCAGCTTAGGGGGCGGCCAGACACAAGAGACCCAGTACTTC; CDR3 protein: CASSLGGGQTQETQYF
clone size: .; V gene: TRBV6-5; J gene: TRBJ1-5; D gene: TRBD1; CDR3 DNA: TGTGCCAGCAGTTCCGGACAGGGGAGGCAGCCCCAGCATTTT; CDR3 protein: CASSSGQGRQPQHF
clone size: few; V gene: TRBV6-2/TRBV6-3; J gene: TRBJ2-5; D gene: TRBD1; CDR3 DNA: TGTGCCAGCAGTTACTCGGCGGTAACAGGGGGCCAAGAGACCCAGTACTTC; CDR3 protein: CASSYSAVTGGQETQYF
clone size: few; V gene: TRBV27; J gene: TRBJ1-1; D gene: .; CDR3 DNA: TGTGCCAGCAGTTTGGGGATGGAAGCTTTCTTT; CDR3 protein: CASSLGMEAFF
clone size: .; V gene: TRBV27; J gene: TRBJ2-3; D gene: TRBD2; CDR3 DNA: TGTGCCAGCAGTTTCGGCTGGCGGGGGGGCGGTGCAGATACGCAGTATTTT; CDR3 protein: CASSFGWRGGGADTQYF
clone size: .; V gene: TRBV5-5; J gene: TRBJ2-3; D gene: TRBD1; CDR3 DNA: TGTGCCAGCAGCTACACAGGGGGCGCCGGAGATACGCAGTATTTT; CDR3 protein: CASSYTGGAGDTQYF
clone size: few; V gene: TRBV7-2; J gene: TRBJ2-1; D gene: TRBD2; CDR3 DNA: TGTGCCAGCAGCATCAGAGCTAGCGGGGGTAACAATGAGCAGTTCTTC; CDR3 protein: CASSIRASGGNNEQFF
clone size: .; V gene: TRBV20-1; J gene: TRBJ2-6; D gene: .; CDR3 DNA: TGCAGTGCTAGTGCAGTAGCTGGGGCCAACGTCCTGACTTTC; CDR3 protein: CSASAVAGANVLTF
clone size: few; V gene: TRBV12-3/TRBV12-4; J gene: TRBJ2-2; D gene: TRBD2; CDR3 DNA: TGTGCCAGCAGTTTAAGCGGGGGGGCCGGCGGGGAGCTGTTTTTT; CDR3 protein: CASSLSGGAGGELFF
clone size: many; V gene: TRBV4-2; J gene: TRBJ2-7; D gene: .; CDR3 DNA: TGTGCCAGCAGCCAAGATTTAGATAGCTCCTACGAGCAGTACTTC; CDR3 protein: CASSQDLDSSYEQYF
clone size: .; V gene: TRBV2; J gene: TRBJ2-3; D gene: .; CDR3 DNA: TGTGCCAGCATGACCGCCTTGACTGGGGATACGCAGTATTTT; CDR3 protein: CASMTALTGDTQYF
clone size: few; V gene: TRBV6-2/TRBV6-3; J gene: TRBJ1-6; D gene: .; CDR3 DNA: TGTGCCAGCAGTTCGGAAGGATTCTATAATTCACCCCTCCACTTT; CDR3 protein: CASSSEGFYNSPLHF
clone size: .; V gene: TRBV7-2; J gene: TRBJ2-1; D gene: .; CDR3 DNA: TGTGCCAGCAGCTCCTCCCTTGGGGGTTTCGATGAGCAGTTCTTC; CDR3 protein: CASSSSLGGFDEQFF
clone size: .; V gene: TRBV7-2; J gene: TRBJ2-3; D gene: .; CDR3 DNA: TGTGCCAGCAGCGTACTCGGGGGCACAGATACGCAGTATTTT; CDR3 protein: CASSVLGGTDTQYF
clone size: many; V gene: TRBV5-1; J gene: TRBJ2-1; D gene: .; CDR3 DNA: TGCGCCAGCAGCTTTCCCGGGGGCAATGAGCAGTTCTTC; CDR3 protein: CASSFPGGNEQFF
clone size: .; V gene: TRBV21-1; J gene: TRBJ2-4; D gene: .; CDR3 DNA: TGTGCCAGCAGCAAAGAAGGTCTAGCCAAAAACATTCAGTACTTC; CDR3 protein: CASSKEGLAKNIQYF
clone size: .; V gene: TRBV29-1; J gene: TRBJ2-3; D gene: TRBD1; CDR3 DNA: TGCAGCGTCGCTCGGGACAGTGATACGCAGTATTTT; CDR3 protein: CSVARDSDTQYF
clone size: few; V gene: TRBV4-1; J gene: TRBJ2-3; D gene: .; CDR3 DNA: TGCGCCAGCAGCCACATTATCGGGGGCACAGATACGCAGTATTTT; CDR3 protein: CASSHIIGGTDTQYF
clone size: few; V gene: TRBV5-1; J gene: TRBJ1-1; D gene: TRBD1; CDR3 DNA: TGCGCCAGCAGCCCTGACAGGGCCTTTCGCGCTTTCTTT; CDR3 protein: CASSPDRAFRAFF
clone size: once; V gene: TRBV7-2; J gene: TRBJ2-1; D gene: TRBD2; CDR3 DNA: TGTGCCAGCAGCTTCGCGGGGGGGAACTACAATGAGCAGTTCTTC; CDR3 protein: CASSFAGGNYNEQFF
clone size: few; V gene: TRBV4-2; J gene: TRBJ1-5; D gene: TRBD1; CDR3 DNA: TGTGCCAGCAGCCAAGATAGGGACAGGCGGAGGTTTTTCGCGGGTCAGCCCCAGCATTTT; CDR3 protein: CASSQDRDRRRFFAGQPQHF
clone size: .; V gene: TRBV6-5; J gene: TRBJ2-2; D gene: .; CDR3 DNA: TGTGCCAGCAGTTACTTAAACGCCGGGGAGCTGTTTTTT; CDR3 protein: CASSYLNAGELFF
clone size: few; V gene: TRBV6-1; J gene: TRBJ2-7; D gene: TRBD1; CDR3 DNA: TGTGCCAGCAGTCGTCCGGGACAGGGGTTTAGCTCCTACGAGCAGTACTTC; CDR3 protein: CASSRPGQGFSSYEQYF
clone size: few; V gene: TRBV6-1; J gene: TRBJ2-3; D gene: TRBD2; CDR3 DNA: TGTGCCAGCAGGGGACCGGGGGGGCCAGATACGCAGTATTTT; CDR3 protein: CASRGPGGPDTQYF
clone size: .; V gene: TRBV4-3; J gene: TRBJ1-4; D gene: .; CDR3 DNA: TGCGCCAGCAGCCACGCCCTGACAGGAGTTAATGAAAAACTGTTTTTT; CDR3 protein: CASSHALTGVNEKLFF
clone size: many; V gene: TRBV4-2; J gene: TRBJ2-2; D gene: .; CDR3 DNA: TGTGCCAGCAGCCAAGTGGAGGGGAACACCGGGGAGCTGTTTTTT; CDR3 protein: CASSQVEGNTGELFF
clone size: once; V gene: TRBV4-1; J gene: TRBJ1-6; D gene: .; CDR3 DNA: TGCGCCAGCAGCCAAGAGGGTCTAAGGGCAAAGAAGAATTCACCCCTCCACTTT; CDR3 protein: CASSQEGLRAKKNSPLHF
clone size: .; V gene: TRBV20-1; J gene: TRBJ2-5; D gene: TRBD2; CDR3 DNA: TGCAGTGCCAGCCTGGGAGCGGGGGCCCAAGAGACCCAGTACTTC; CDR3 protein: CSASLGAGAQETQYF
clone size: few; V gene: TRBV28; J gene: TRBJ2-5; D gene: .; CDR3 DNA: TGTGCCAGCACCCCCTTGGGGCGAGAAGAGACCCAGTACTTC; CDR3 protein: CASTPLGREETQYF
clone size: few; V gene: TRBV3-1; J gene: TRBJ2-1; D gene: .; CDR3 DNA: TGTGCCAGCAGCCAAGTGGTCAATGAGCAGTTCTTC; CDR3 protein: CASSQVVNEQFF
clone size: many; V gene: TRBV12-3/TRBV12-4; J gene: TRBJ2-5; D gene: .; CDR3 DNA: TGTGCCAGCAGAACGGTCGGCGCCTTCAGGACCCAGTACTTC; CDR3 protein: CASRTVGAFRTQYF
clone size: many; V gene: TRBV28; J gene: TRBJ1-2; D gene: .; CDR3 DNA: TGTGCCAGCAGTCAAACAGGGAACTATGGCTACACCTTC; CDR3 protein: CASSQTGNYGYTF
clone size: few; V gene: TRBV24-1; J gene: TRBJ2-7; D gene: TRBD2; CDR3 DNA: TGTGCCACCAGTGACCCCCAGCGGGGGGACGGGCAGCAGTACTTC; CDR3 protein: CATSDPQRGDGQQYF
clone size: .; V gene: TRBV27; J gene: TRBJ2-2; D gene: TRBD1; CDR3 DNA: TGTGCCAGCAGTACCAGCAGGGGGCTGACCGGGGAGCTGTTTTTT; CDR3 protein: CASSTSRGLTGELFF
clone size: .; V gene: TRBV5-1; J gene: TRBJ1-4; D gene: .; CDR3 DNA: TGCGCCAGCACGGGTTCGGGGGACCGTGAAAAACTGTTTTTT; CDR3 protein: CASTGSGDREKLFF
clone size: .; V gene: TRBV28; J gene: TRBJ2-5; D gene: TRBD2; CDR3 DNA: TGTGCCAGCAGTACCATAATCGGGACTAGCGGCGTCCAAGAGACCCAGTACTTC; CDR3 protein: CASSTIIGTSGVQETQYF
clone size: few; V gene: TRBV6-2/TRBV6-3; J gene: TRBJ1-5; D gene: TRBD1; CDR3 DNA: TGTGCCAGCAGTTACTCGACACAGGGGGAGGTGGCCCAGCATTTT; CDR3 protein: CASSYSTQGEVAQHF
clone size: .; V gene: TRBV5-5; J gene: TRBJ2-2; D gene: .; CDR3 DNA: TGTGCCAGCAGCTTGGTGGTGGGGCTCGAGGTCGGGGAGCTGTTTTTT; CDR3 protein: CASSLVVGLEVGELFF
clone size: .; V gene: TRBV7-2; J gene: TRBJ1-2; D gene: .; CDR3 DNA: TGTGCCAGCAGCCCCGGCCAGGGCTACACCTTC; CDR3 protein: CASSPGQGYTF
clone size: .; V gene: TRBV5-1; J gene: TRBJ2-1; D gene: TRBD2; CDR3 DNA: TGCGCCAGCAGCTTGTTCGGACTAGCGGGGGCTGAGCAGTTCTTC; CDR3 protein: CASSLFGLAGAEQFF
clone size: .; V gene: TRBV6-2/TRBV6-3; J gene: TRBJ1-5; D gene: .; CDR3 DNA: TGTGCCACCCAGGACGGCAATCAGCCCCAGCATTTT; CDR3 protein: CATQDGNQPQHF
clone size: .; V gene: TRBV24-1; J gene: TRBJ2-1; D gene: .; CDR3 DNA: TGTGCCACCAGTGACACAGGGTATGAGCAGTTCTTC; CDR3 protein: CATSDTGYEQFF
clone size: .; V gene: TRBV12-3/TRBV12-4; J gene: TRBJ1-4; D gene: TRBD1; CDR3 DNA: TGTGCCAGCAGTATGGGACAGCACTCTGAAAAACTGTTTTTT; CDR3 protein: CASSMGQHSEKLFF
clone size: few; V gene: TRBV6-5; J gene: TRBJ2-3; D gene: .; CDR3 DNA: TGTGCCAGCAGTTACTCGATCCCAGGATCCCCTATTAGCGGTACGCAGTATTTT; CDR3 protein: CASSYSIPGSPISGTQYF
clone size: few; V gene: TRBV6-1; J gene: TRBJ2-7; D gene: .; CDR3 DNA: TGTGCCAGCAGTGTGGCGGAGAATTGCTACGAGCAGTACTTC; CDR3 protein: CASSVAENCYEQYF
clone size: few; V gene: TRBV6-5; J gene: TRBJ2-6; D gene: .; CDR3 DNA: TGTGCCAGCAGTTACTCTTGGGGGCCTGGGGCCAACGTCCTGACTTTC; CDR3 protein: CASSYSWGPGANVLTF
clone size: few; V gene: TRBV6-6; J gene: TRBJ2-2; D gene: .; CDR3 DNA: TGTGCCAGCAGTTTTTCGTACACCGGGGAGCTGTTTTTT; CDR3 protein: CASSFSYTGELFF
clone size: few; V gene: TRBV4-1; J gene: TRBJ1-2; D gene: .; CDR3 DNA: TGCGCCAGCAGCCAAGAATGGGGTCAGAACTATGGCTACACCTTC; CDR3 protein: CASSQEWGQNYGYTF
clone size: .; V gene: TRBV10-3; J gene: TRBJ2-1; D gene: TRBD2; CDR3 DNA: TGTGCCATCAGTGACCCGGGGACTAGCAGCAGGAATGAGCAGTTCTTC; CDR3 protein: CAISDPGTSSRNEQFF
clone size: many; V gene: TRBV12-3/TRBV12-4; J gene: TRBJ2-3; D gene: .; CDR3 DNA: TGCGCCAGCAGCTTTGTAGGAACAGATACGCAGTATTTT; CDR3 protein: CASSFVGTDTQYF